The following is a T cell receptor beta chain sequence with its context. The data are from a study of blood T cell repertoires in COVID-19. Here immunoSEQ multiplex PCR was the method, and the copy in TCRdb shows in-frame clones only, minus some. The sample yields about 250,000 clones, 86% seen once. Recovered Cohort 3 donors showed two negative PCRs, clearance, or symptom resolution. This CDR3 region has 13 residues. Trimming cost V 0 bases and J 5 bases, with 8 bases left between them. Germline values: CDR1 SGHNT, CDR2 YYREEE (reference sequence). This chain connects TRBV5-4 to TRBJ2-5; no definite D call. The receptor was isolated from a middle-aged man who had recovered from COVID-19. The sample comprised PBMCs or T cells enriched from blood (not recorded which). CDR3 residues: CASSLETSETQYF. The CDR3 DNA is TGTGCCAGCAGCTTGGAAACGAGTGAGACCCAGTACTTC.